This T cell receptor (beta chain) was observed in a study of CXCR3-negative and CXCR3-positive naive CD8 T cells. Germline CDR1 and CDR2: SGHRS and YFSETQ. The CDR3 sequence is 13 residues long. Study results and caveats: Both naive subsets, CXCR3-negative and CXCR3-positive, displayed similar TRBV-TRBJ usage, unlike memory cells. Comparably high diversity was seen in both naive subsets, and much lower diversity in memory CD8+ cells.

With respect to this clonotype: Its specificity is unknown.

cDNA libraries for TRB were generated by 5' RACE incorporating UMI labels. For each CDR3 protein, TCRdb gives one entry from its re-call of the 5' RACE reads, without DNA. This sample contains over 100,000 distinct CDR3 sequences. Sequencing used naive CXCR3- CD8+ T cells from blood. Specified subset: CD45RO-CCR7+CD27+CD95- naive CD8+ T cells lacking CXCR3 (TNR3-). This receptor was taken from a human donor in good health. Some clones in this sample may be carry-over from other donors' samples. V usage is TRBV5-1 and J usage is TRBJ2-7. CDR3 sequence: CASSSRSNHEQYF.